The 25 T cell receptor beta chains below were found in one sample sequenced in a study of human T cells and chemical hapten exposure. Time point specified: patch test 3, about 24 weeks after DPC sensitization. Treatment noted: therapeutic diphenylcyclopropenone sensitization with weekly scalp DPC. TCRdb ran MiXCR on the RACE reads and lists one entry per CDR3 protein. The sample lists about 52,000 distinct CDR3 sequences; 9.9% were seen once. Source: whole blood, taken in connection with sensitization to the hapten diphenylcyclopropenone (DPC). These receptors all come from a woman in her 40s with alopecia areata. Some clones in this sample may be carry-over from other donors' samples.

This clonotype was counted many times. V gene TRBV12-3 or TRBV12-4 combines with J gene TRBJ1-5; TRBD1 matches 9 bases. J lost 4 bases, V lost 7 bases, and 8 bases had no gene match. CDR3 length: 15 amino acids. CDR3 coding DNA: TGTGCCAGCACTAACAGGGGGCTGGGGAATCAGCCCCAGCATTTT. As protein: CASTNRGLGNQPQHF.

This clonotype was seen more than once but under ten times. This chain uses TRBV27 with TRBJ2-7; TRBD1 might be the D (5 bases). There are 14 residues in the CDR3. V lost 3 bases, J lost 4 bases, and 13 bases lay in between. The germline gives CDR1 MNHEY, CDR2 SMNVEV (reference sequence). This CDR3 reads CASSFGRALYEQYF. In DNA form, the CDR3 reads TGTGCCAGCAGTTTCGGCAGGGCCCTTTACGAGCAGTACTTC.

The V and J genes are TRBV2 and TRBJ2-5; perhaps TRBD2 as D (6 bases). V lost 5 bases, J lost 6 bases, and 19 bases lay in between. CDR3 length: 15 residues. Germline V gives CDR1 SNHLY, CDR2 FYNNEI. CDR3 region: CASSLRPGGAQTQYF. DNA of the CDR3: TGTGCCAGCAGTCTACGGCCCGGGGGAGCCCAGACCCAGTACTTC.

This clonotype was observed a handful of times. The chain employs TRBV29-1 and TRBJ1-2; no clear D. The germline V gene encodes CDR1 SQVTM and CDR2 ANQGSEA. V lost 1 base, J lost 2 bases, and 17 bases lay in between. This CDR3 is built from 16 residues. In DNA form, the CDR3 reads TGCAGCGTTGAAGGTCCCACCGCCAAAGAAAACTATGGCTACACCTTC. This translates into CSVEGPTAKENYGYTF. The whole variable domain, remainder taken from reference TRBV29-1 and TRBJ1-2, is SAVISQKPSRDICQRGTSLTIQCQVDSQVTMMFWYRQQPGQSLTLIATANQGSEATYESGFVIDKFPISRPNLTFSTLTVSNMSPEDSSIYLCSVEGPTAKENYGYTFGSGTRLTVV.

By share, this clonotype counts as medium-sized (0.01 to 0.1%). The chain combines TRBV7-6 with TRBJ1-1, with TRBD1 as a possible D gene (5 bases). Trimming pared 2 bases from V and 9 bases from J, leaving 25 bases between. The CDR3 has 17 amino acids. Germline V gives CDR1 SGHVS, CDR2 FNYEAQ. CDR3 sequence: CASSLSPYRDANRQAFF. DNA for the CDR3: TGTGCCAGCAGCTTAAGCCCATACCGGGACGCCAATAGGCAAGCTTTCTTT.

This clonotype has more than one count but fewer than ten. This chain joins TRBV5-5 and TRBJ1-2; D call uncertain. V gave up 3 bases and J gave up 4 bases, with 13 bases separating them. Looked up from germline, CDR1 is SGHKS and CDR2 is YYEKEE (reference sequence). The length of the CDR3 is 14 residues. CDR3 amino acids: CASSYGDGAYGYTF. CDR3 sequence (DNA): TGTGCCAGCAGCTACGGAGACGGAGCCTATGGCTACACCTTC.

This clonotype was detected many times. The genes are TRBV7-6 and TRBJ2-7, with TRBD1 identical over 7 bases. Trimming removed 6 bases from V and 4 bases from J; junction bases left unmatched: 9. Germline CDR1 and CDR2: SGHVS and FNYEAQ. The CDR3 is 14 residues long. The CDR3 region has the DNA TGTGCCAGCAGTTACGACAGGGTGGGGTACGAGCAGTACTTC. Residues: CASSYDRVGYEQYF.

This chain joins TRBV5-4 and TRBJ2-5, with TRBD2 as a possible D gene (5 bases). V shed 0 bases and J shed 4 bases, with 10 bases lying between them. The CDR3 sequence is 14 residues long. The germline gives CDR1 SGHNT, CDR2 YYREEE (reference sequence). The CDR3 DNA is TGTGCCAGCAGCTTGGCAGAAGAGGGAGAGACCCAGTACTTC. It codes for CASSLAEEGETQYF.

The chain links TRBV30 to TRBJ1-2; D remains ambiguous. Trimming pared 2 bases from V and 6 bases from J, leaving 7 bases between. This CDR3 comprises 11 residues. Germline V gives CDR1 GTSNPN, CDR2 SVGIG (reference sequence). The CDR3 sequence: CAWSMEDGYTF. CDR3 DNA sequence: TGTGCCTGGAGTATGGAGGATGGCTACACCTTC.

This clonotype was counted at least ten times. This chain joins TRBV6-1 and TRBJ1-4; D remains ambiguous. The CDR3 has 13 residues. The germline CDR1 and CDR2 sequences are MNHNS and SASEGT. V gave up 5 bases and J gave up 8 bases, with 12 bases separating them. In DNA, the CDR3 is TGTGCCAGCAGTCCCCTTGCCTGGGAAAAACTGTTTTTT. The encoded protein is CASSPLAWEKLFF.

The table lists this clonotype with a few counts. The J gene is TRBJ1-5, the V gene TRBV12-3 or TRBV12-4; D not certain. The CDR3 has 13 amino acids. The V and J ends lost 5 bases and 4 bases respectively, with 9 bases between them. The CDR3 spells CASSPASNQPQHF. Written as DNA, the CDR3 is TGTGCCAGCAGTCCGGCCTCGAATCAGCCCCAGCATTTT.

At least ten counts were recorded for this clonotype. The rearrangement uses TRBV20-1 and TRBJ1-6; 7 nucleotides align to TRBD1. The ends lost 6 bases at V and 8 bases at J; junction bases unmatched: 10. The length of the CDR3 is 14 residues. In germline, CDR1 is DFQATT, CDR2 SNEGSKA (reference sequence). In DNA form, the CDR3 reads TGCAGTGCAAACTCAGGACAGGACCATTCACCCCTCCACTTT. Protein: CSANSGQDHSPLHF.

The chain uses TRBV28 and TRBJ2-7; no reliable D call. Germline V gene sequence: CDR1 MDHEN, CDR2 SYDVKM. V lost 1 base to trimming and J lost 0 bases, with 7 bases between them. The CDR3 loop spans 14 amino acids. CDR3 protein: CASSLYDLSYEQYF. DNA of the CDR3: TGTGCCAGCAGTTTATACGACCTCTCCTACGAGCAGTACTTC.

This clonotype was observed a few times. This sequence joins TRBV9 and TRBJ2-7; 7 nucleotides line up with TRBD2. V lost 1 base to trimming and J lost 3 bases; unmatched junction nucleotides: 7. The CDR3 contains 15 residues. The germline V gene encodes CDR1 SGDLS and CDR2 YYNGEE. Written as DNA, the CDR3 is TGTGCCAGCAGCGTAAGGCATACTAGCGACTACGAGCAGTACTTC. Amino acid sequence: CASSVRHTSDYEQYF.

This clonotype was seen repeatedly, ten times or more. V gene TRBV6-1 combines with J gene TRBJ1-1; D is undetermined. Trimming removed 6 bases from V and 3 bases from J, with 2 bases in between. Per the germline V gene, CDR1 is MNHNS and CDR2 is SASEGT. CDR3 length: 10 residues. Here the CDR3 DNA reads TGTGCCAGCAGGGACACTGAAGCTTTCTTT. Translated: CASRDTEAFF.

This clonotype occurred many times. The chain combines TRBV11-1 with TRBJ2-2; TRBD2 matches at 8 bases. Germline V gene lookup returns CDR1 SGHAT and CDR2 FQDESV (reference sequence). This CDR3 has 14 amino acids. V lost 8 bases to trimming and J lost 1 base; unmatched junction nucleotides: 3. This CDR3 is CASRGGLNTGELFF. The CDR3 nucleotides read TGTGCCAGCCGCGGGGGGTTGAACACCGGGGAGCTGTTTTTT.

This clonotype was seen a few times. This chain uses TRBV4-1 with TRBJ1-2; tentative D call: TRBD1 (6 bases). CDR1 is MGHRA and CDR2 is YSYEKL in the germline V gene. This CDR3 spans 13 amino acids. Trimming took 4 bases from V and 2 from J, leaving 8 bases between them. This CDR3 reads CASSRTENYGYTF. Here the CDR3 DNA reads TGCGCCAGCAGCCGGACAGAGAACTATGGCTACACCTTC.

This clonotype came up a few times. J is TRBJ1-3 and V is TRBV20-1; D is perhaps TRBD1 (5 bases). Looked up from germline, CDR1 is DFQATT and CDR2 is SNEGSKA (reference sequence). The CDR3 runs to 17 residues. The germline V and J ends were trimmed by 0 bases and 3 bases, with 18 bases remaining between them. CDR3 coding DNA: TGCAGTGCTAGAGACCCCTCTAAGGCAGGGTTTGGAAACACCATATATTTT. The encoded protein is CSARDPSKAGFGNTIYF.

The CDR3, as DNA: TGCAGTGCTTTTACTCCCGGGACTAGGAACAATGAGCAGTTCTTC. Its protein is CSAFTPGTRNNEQFF. The rearrangement uses TRBV20-1 and TRBJ2-1; 8 bases are a match to TRBD2. CDR1 DFQATT and CDR2 SNEGSKA come from the germline V gene (reference sequence). CDR3 size: 15 residues. V lost 5 bases and J lost 5; bases outside the gene matches: 11.

This clonotype was found many times. The genes are TRBV7-2 and TRBJ1-6; 8 bases line up with TRBD1. Germline trimming cut 5 bases from V and 10 bases from J; bases unmatched to any gene: 10. Germline loops: CDR1 SGHTA, CDR2 FQGNSA. The CDR3 has 15 amino acids. Written as DNA, the CDR3 is TGTGCCAGCAGCCCAACAGGGGGAGTGGGGTCACCCCTCCACTTT. It specifies CASSPTGGVGSPLHF.

This clonotype was found a few times. The J gene is TRBJ1-1, the V gene TRBV5-1, with D unclear. This CDR3 comprises 14 residues. Germline values: CDR1 SGHRS, CDR2 YFSETQ. V lost 4 bases, J lost 2 bases, and 12 bases lay in between. The CDR3 nucleotides read TGCGCCAGCAGCGTTGGCCAGGTTAACACTGAAGCTTTCTTT. This gives the protein CASSVGQVNTEAFF.

This clonotype occurred many times. V is TRBV12-3 or TRBV12-4 and J is TRBJ1-5, with 8 nucleotides matching TRBD1. This CDR3 region has 14 residues. V dropped 6 bases and J dropped 7; count of bases not matched to a gene: 8. The DNA for the CDR3 is TGTGCCAGCAGCCGCGGACAGGGACGCCAGCCCCAGCATTTT. It specifies CASSRGQGRQPQHF.

V and J are TRBV29-1 and TRBJ2-1; D is ambiguous. CDR1 and CDR2 (germline): SQVTM, ANQGSEA. V lost 0 bases to trimming and J lost 10 bases, with 10 bases between them. This CDR3 is 12 amino acids long. CDR3 bases: TGCAGCGTTGAAGAAGATTACGGGGAGCAGTTCTTC. Protein product: CSVEEDYGEQFF.

The V gene is TRBV18, the J gene TRBJ1-1, with D hard to call. V was cut by 2 bases and J by 5 bases, with 12 bases left in between. This CDR3 spans 14 amino acids. Germline V CDR1 and CDR2: KGHSH, LQKENI. CDR3 loop: CASSPTEIGTEAFF. Here the CDR3 DNA reads TGTGCCAGCTCACCAACGGAGATAGGGACTGAAGCTTTCTTT.

There are a few counts of this clonotype. This sequence joins TRBV5-1 and TRBJ2-7; TRBD1 matches at 8 bases. The junction had 5 bases not matched to a gene; V was cut back by 3 bases and J by 6 bases. This CDR3 spans 13 amino acids. The germline V gene has CDR1 SGHRS and CDR2 YFSETQ. This chain's CDR3 is CASSSQGAAEQYF. CDR3 bases: TGCGCCAGCAGCTCCCAGGGGGCTGCCGAGCAGTACTTC.